These 27 T cell receptor beta chains originate from one sample sequenced in a study of blood T cell repertoires in COVID-19. Some clones are missing from TCRdb's copy, which holds only in-frame ones; the method was immunoSEQ multiplex PCR. The table includes approximately 180,000 clones, roughly 81% detected once. Input material: peripheral blood. The source is a woman aged 80 or older with COVID-19, enrolled during active disease.

This clone showed up just once. The chain is built from TRBV24-1 and TRBJ1-1; perhaps TRBD1 as D (6 bases). The CDR3 is 12 amino acids. Germline CDR1 and CDR2: KGHDR and SFDVKD. The ends were cut back, 9 bases at V and 1 base at J, with 8 bases in the middle. This CDR3 reads CATRGGNTEAFF. CDR3 DNA sequence: TGTGCCACCCGAGGGGGGAACACTGAAGCTTTCTTT.

The table lists this clone with a few counts. The chain uses TRBV28 and TRBJ1-2; TRBD1 agrees at 10 bases. V shed 2 bases and J 2 bases; nucleotides not matched to a gene: 11. This CDR3 has 18 amino acids. Germline V lookup: CDR1 MDHEN, CDR2 SYDVKM. CDR3 in amino acids: CASSLLLTGGPPNYGYTF. DNA of the CDR3: TGTGCCAGCAGTTTACTACTGACAGGGGGCCCTCCCAACTATGGCTACACCTTC.

This clone has only one observation. This sequence joins TRBV19 and TRBJ1-1; 7 nucleotides align to TRBD1. Per germline, CDR1 LNHDA and CDR2 SQIVND (reference sequence). Trimming removed 2 bases from V and 0 bases from J; junction bases left unmatched: 6. CDR3 length equals 16 residues. The DNA of the CDR3 is TGTGCCAGTAGTATATCCCATGGGACAGTGAACACTGAAGCTTTCTTT. This translates into CASSISHGTVNTEAFF. The complete variable domain, with remaining parts taken from reference TRBV19 and TRBJ1-1, reads DGGITQSPKYLFRKEGQNVTLSCEQNLNHDAMYWYRQDPGQGLRLIYYSQIVNDFQKGDIAEGYSVSREKKESFPLTVTSAQKNPTAFYLCASSISHGTVNTEAFFGQGTRLTVV.

This chain joins TRBV5-1 and TRBJ2-3; D might be TRBD1 (5 bases). Trimming took off 4 bases at V and 7 bases at J, with 13 bases between the two ends. Germline CDR1 SGHRS, CDR2 YFSETQ. The CDR3 is 13 residues long. In nucleotides, the CDR3 is TGCGCCAGCAGCCTCATAAGGGGAAATACGCAGTATTTT. Translating gives CASSLIRGNTQYF.

The chain has TRBV20-1 and TRBJ2-7; 7 positions match TRBD2. Unmatched junction bases numbered 5, after V lost 3 bases and J lost 3 bases. The CDR3 covers 13 residues. Germline-derived CDR1 and CDR2 are DFQATT and SNEGSKA (reference sequence). This CDR3 reads CSASRLAHYEQYF. The CDR3 DNA is TGCAGTGCTAGTCGACTAGCTCACTACGAGCAGTACTTC.

J is TRBJ1-1 and V is TRBV27; perhaps TRBD1 as D (5 bases). V gave up 5 bases and J gave up 8 bases, with 18 bases separating them. The CDR3 is made up of 14 amino acids. Germline loops: CDR1 MNHEY, CDR2 SMNVEV (reference sequence). The CDR3 DNA sequence: TGTGCCAGCAGTGGGGGGACCGCTCCCGTGGAAGCTTTCTTT. Translated, it gives CASSGGTAPVEAFF.

This clone was found a few times. V usage is TRBV3-1 (or the pseudogene TRBV3-2) and J usage is TRBJ2-3; 11 nucleotides agree with TRBD2. CDR3 length: 15 residues. V trimming: 4 bases; J trimming: 4 bases; junction bases outside the gene matches: 4. Germline V gene lookup returns CDR1 LGHDT and CDR2 YNNKEL (reference sequence). The CDR3 DNA sequence: TGTGCCAGCAGCCCGGGACTAGCGGAATCAGATACGCAGTATTTT. The encoded protein is CASSPGLAESDTQYF.

The rearrangement joins TRBV7-9 to TRBJ2-3; no definite D call. The CDR3 runs to 15 residues. V lost 2 bases, J lost 4 bases, and 13 bases lay in between. The germline V gene has CDR1 SEHNR and CDR2 FQNEAQ (reference sequence). CDR3 loop: CASSLLASGPDTQYF. Here the CDR3 DNA reads TGTGCCAGCAGCTTATTAGCCAGTGGTCCAGATACGCAGTATTTT. The whole variable domain, remainder taken from reference TRBV7-9 and TRBJ2-3, is DTGVSQNPRHKITKRGQNVTFRCDPISEHNRLYWYRQTLGQGPEFLTYFQNEAQLEKSRLLSDRFSAERPKGSFSTLEIQRTEQGDSAMYLCASSLLASGPDTQYFGPGTRLTVL.

The chain has TRBV24-1 and TRBJ2-4; TRBD1 matches 7 bases. Unmatched junction bases numbered 8, after V lost 2 bases and J lost 8 bases. Germline-derived CDR1 and CDR2 are KGHDR and SFDVKD. The CDR3 loop spans 15 amino acids. The DNA for the CDR3 is TGTGCCACCAGTGATTCCGGACAGGTTCCTGACATTCAGTACTTC. Amino acids: CATSDSGQVPDIQYF.

In its sample, this clone was seen a few times. The genes are TRBV7-2 and TRBJ1-2, with D perhaps TRBD1 (6 bases). Trimming took off 3 bases at V and 4 bases at J, with 12 bases between the two ends. This CDR3 is 14 amino acids long. The germline V gene encodes CDR1 SGHTA and CDR2 FQGNSA. DNA for the CDR3: TGTGCCAGCAGCTTCCGGGACACCTCCTATGGCTACACCTTC. Translating it yields CASSFRDTSYGYTF. Looking up the rest from reference TRBV7-2 and TRBJ1-2 gives the full variable domain: GAGVSQSPSNKVTEKGKDVELRCDPISGHTALYWYRQSLGQGLEFLIYFQGNSAPDKSGLPSDRFSAERTGGSVSTLTIQRTQQEDSAVYLCASSFRDTSYGYTFGSGTRLTVV.

This rearrangement joins TRBV9 to TRBJ2-1; no clear D gene. The CDR3 is made up of 14 amino acids. From germline, CDR1 is SGDLS and CDR2 YYNGEE. V lost 4 bases and J 0 bases, leaving 8 bases between the germline ends. In DNA, the CDR3 is TGTGCCAGCAGCTACGACAACTCCTACAATGAGCAGTTCTTC. As protein: CASSYDNSYNEQFF. The variable domain in full, with the rest retrieved from reference TRBV9 and TRBJ2-1, is DSGVTQTPKHLITATGQRVTLRCSPRSGDLSVYWYQQSLDQGLQFLIQYYNGEERAKGNILERFSAQQFPDLHSELNLSSLELGDSALYFCASSYDNSYNEQFFGPGTRLTVL.

This sequence joins TRBV21-1 and TRBJ1-4. TRBV21-1 is a recognized pseudogene. The CDR3 length is 16 residues. The CDR3 loop reads CASSTPSGGVCEKLFF. Written as DNA, the CDR3 is TGTGCCAGCAGCACCCCATCCGGGGGGGTTTGTGAAAAACTGTTTTTT.

The genes are TRBV21-1 and TRBJ1-5. TRBV21-1 counts as a pseudogene. The CDR3 length is 16 residues. CDR3 bases: TGTGCCAGCAGCAAAGCGCAGGTACGGGGATCCCAGCCCCAGCATTTT. It encodes CASSKAQVRGSQPQHF.

This chain links TRBV6-4 with TRBJ2-5; 7 nucleotides match TRBD2. Trimming removed 1 base from V and 4 bases from J; junction bases left unmatched: 6. Germline CDR1 MRHNA, CDR2 SNTAGT. This CDR3 comprises 15 residues. CDR3 DNA sequence: TGTGCCAGCAGTGACTGGCTAGCGGTAAGAGAGACCCAGTACTTC. It yields the protein CASSDWLAVRETQYF.

This chain connects TRBV12-3 or TRBV12-4 to TRBJ1-1, with a tentative D call TRBD1 (5 bases). V lost 6 bases and J 1 base, leaving 9 bases between the germline ends. The CDR3 has 13 amino acids. CDR3 protein: CASSRQWNTEAFF. The CDR3 nucleotides are TGTGCCAGCAGCCGACAGTGGAACACTGAAGCTTTCTTT.

The chain combines TRBV2 with TRBJ1-6, with 8 nucleotides matching TRBD1. Trimming took 7 bases from V and 5 from J; bases not matched to a gene: 4. The CDR3 consists of 14 residues. Germline V gives CDR1 SNHLY, CDR2 FYNNEI. CDR3 sequence: CASMWTGHNSPLHF. The CDR3 coding sequence is TGTGCCAGCATGTGGACAGGGCATAATTCACCCCTCCACTTT.

J is TRBJ1-3 and V is TRBV28, with D tentatively TRBD1 (5 bases). The V gene's germline CDR1 is MDHEN and CDR2 SYDVKM. V was cut by 6 bases and J by 3 bases, with 12 bases left in between. The CDR3 is 14 amino acids. CDR3 region: CASSPAGGGNTIYF. The DNA for the CDR3 is TGTGCCAGCAGCCCCGCCGGGGGTGGAAACACCATATATTTT. Supplemented by reference TRBV28 and TRBJ1-3, the full variable domain reads DVKVTQSSRYLVKRTGEKVFLECVQDMDHENMFWYRQDPGLGLRLIYFSYDVKMKEKGDIPEGYSVSREKKERFSLILESASTNQTSMYLCASSPAGGGNTIYFGEGSWLTVV.

The chain employs TRBV7-2 and TRBJ1-1; no clear D gene. The CDR3 is 13 residues long. CDR1 is SGHTA and CDR2 is FQGNSA in the germline V gene. V gave up 2 bases and J gave up 5 bases, with 9 bases separating them. CDR3 region: CASSLTEETEAFF. The CDR3, as DNA: TGTGCCAGCAGCTTAACGGAGGAGACTGAAGCTTTCTTT.

In regard to this clone: Other nucleotide sequences from this sample produce the same CDR3. The chain is built from TRBV5-4 and TRBJ2-2, with 8 bases lining up with TRBD1. V shed 1 base and J 2 bases; nucleotides not matched to a gene: 1. The CDR3 is made up of 15 amino acids. From germline, CDR1 is SGHNT and CDR2 YYREEE (reference sequence). CDR3 in DNA: TGTGCCAGCAGCTTGCAGGGGGCCAACACCGGGGAGCTGTTTTTT. It encodes CASSLQGANTGELFF. The full variable domain, completed using reference TRBV5-4 and TRBJ2-2, is ETGVTQSPTHLIKTRGQQVTLRCSSQSGHNTVSWYQQALGQGPQFIFQYYREEENGRGNFPPRFSGLQFPNYSSELNVNALELDDSALYLCASSLQGANTGELFFGEGSRLTVL.

The chain recombines TRBV5-1 with TRBJ1-1; maybe TRBD1 (6 bases). In germline, CDR1 is SGHRS, CDR2 YFSETQ. V was trimmed by 4 bases and J by 1 base, leaving 17 bases between them. The CDR3 spans 16 residues. The CDR3 coding sequence is TGCGCCAGCAGCGAGAATACAGGGAGGGGGAACACTGAAGCTTTCTTT. Its translation: CASSENTGRGNTEAFF.

This clone was observed a few times. The chain recombines TRBV19 with TRBJ2-1; D is unresolved. With 6 bases removed from V and 0 bases from J, the gap between germline ends came to 6 bases. This CDR3 is built from 13 residues. Germline lookup yields CDR1 LNHDA and CDR2 SQIVND (reference sequence). CDR3 loop: CASSASSYNEQFF. The CDR3 region has the DNA TGTGCCAGTAGCGCCAGCTCCTACAATGAGCAGTTCTTC.

CDR3: CASSSGSSTDTQYF. In DNA form, the CDR3 reads TGTGCCAGCAGTTCAGGGTCTAGCACAGATACGCAGTATTTT. The chain recombines TRBV28 with TRBJ2-3; maybe TRBD1 (5 bases). CDR1 MDHEN and CDR2 SYDVKM come from the germline V gene. Trimming took off 4 bases at V and 0 bases at J, with 8 bases between the two ends. The CDR3 totals 14 residues.

In its sample, this clone was seen once. The J gene is TRBJ2-7, the V gene TRBV7-2; D is undetermined. V gave up 2 bases and J gave up 6 bases, with 14 bases separating them. The CDR3 totals 14 residues. The germline V gene encodes CDR1 SGHTA and CDR2 FQGNSA. The CDR3 bases are TGTGCCAGCAGCTTATTTACCGCTTACGGCGAGCAGTACTTC. Protein product: CASSLFTAYGEQYF.

This chain links TRBV13 with TRBJ2-2; 11 positions match TRBD2. The CDR3 has 15 amino acids. Germline V CDR1 and CDR2: PRHDT, FYEKMQ (reference sequence). Unmatched junction bases numbered 4, after V lost 4 bases and J lost 6 bases. The CDR3 is CASSSALAGAGELFF. In nucleotides, the CDR3 is TGTGCCAGCAGCTCCGCACTAGCGGGGGCCGGGGAGCTGTTTTTT.

The V and J genes are TRBV4-1 and TRBJ1-5; TRBD1 might be the D (6 bases). Trimming left V 5 bases short and J 5 bases short, with 16 bases between. Germline V lookup: CDR1 MGHRA, CDR2 YSYEKL. This CDR3 comprises 15 residues. CDR3: CASSMRQAGDQPQHF. The DNA of the CDR3 is TGCGCCAGCAGCATGCGACAGGCGGGCGATCAGCCCCAGCATTTT.

The rearrangement joins TRBV18 to TRBJ2-1; D ambiguous. The V end was cut by 3 bases, the J end by 0 bases, with 12 bases between. This CDR3 spans 16 amino acids. CDR1 and CDR2 from the germline V gene are KGHSH and LQKENI. The CDR3, as DNA: TGTGCCAGCTCACCTTTAGCCGGTTTCTCCTACAATGAGCAGTTCTTC. It specifies CASSPLAGFSYNEQFF.

The rearrangement uses TRBV6-5 and TRBJ2-7, with TRBD1 identical over 10 bases. The junction had 6 bases not matched to a gene; V was cut back by 5 bases and J by 5 bases. CDR3 length: 14 amino acids. From germline, CDR1 is MNHEY and CDR2 SVGAGI. In DNA form, the CDR3 reads TGTGCCAGCAGTCCCGGGACAGGGGTGGACGAGCAGTACTTC. It translates to CASSPGTGVDEQYF.